This T cell receptor (beta chain) was found in a study of human T cells and chemical hapten exposure. Study findings and constraints: Clustering by CDR3 similarity yielded significantly more large clusters from expanded TCRs than controls. Sensitizing to DPC left TCRs with a frequency above 1 in 1000 unaltered.

The CDR3 runs 16 residues. CDR1 is SGHNT, CDR2 YYREEE, per germline (reference sequence). V lost 0 bases to trimming and J lost 0 bases, with 11 bases between them. Time point defined: pre-sensitization, week 0. Treatment meaning: therapeutic diphenylcyclopropenone sensitization with weekly scalp DPC. In TCRdb, the RACE reads were re-called with MiXCR into one record per CDR3 protein. The sample yields roughly 110,000 distinct CDR3 sequences, roughly 12% seen once. Comment on this clonotype: Its antigen is unknown.

The TCR sequence derives from a woman aged 45-65 years with alopecia areata. Some clones in this sample may be carry-over from other donors' samples. The sample was whole blood, taken in connection with sensitization to the hapten diphenylcyclopropenone (DPC). This sequence joins TRBV5-4 and TRBJ2-3, with D possibly matching TRBD1 (5 bases). CDR3 amino acids: CASSLGRVRSTDTQYF. CDR3 nucleotides: TGTGCCAGCAGCTTGGGCAGGGTCAGGAGCACAGATACGCAGTATTTT.